The sequence of this T cell receptor beta chain was determined in a study of patients and donors after allogeneic stem cell transplantation (dated by TCRdb to 2020 to 2021). The library was obtained by RT-PCR. The reads were generated on a NextSeq 550. TCRdb reworked the public reads: Q25 trimming with fastp, MiXCR clone assembly, productive beta chains retained. Identical CDR3 protein sequences are pooled into one entry, listed with their most common genes and DNA. A total of roughly 960,000 distinct CDR3 sequences appear in this sample, approximately 18% of them only once. The top ten clonotypes cover 6% of the sample. V sheds 3 bases and J sheds 5 bases, leaving 17 bases between their ends. From a lookup of the germline V gene, CDR1 and CDR2 are SNHLY and FYNNEI. CDR3 length: 16 amino acids, cysteine to phenylalanine. Only the CDR3 DNA stays, 48 bases, in frame from base 1. As concerns this clonotype: Its antigen remains unidentified. Base qualities are missing; no much larger clone stands one base away.

Sequencing was carried out using blood, either unsorted or a sorted T cell fraction (not recorded which). In this chain, TRBV2 is recombined with TRBJ2-1, and possibly TRBD2, on 7 matching bases. The origin of this receptor is a human donor who was either an allogeneic HSCT recipient or a stem cell or donor lymphocyte infusion donor (not recorded which). It is not recorded whose cells these are; they may come from a transplant donor. DNA sequence: TGTGCCAGCAGTGAGGGGGCTAGCGGTTCTGACAATGAGCAGTTCTTC. Its translation reads: CASSEGASGSDNEQFF.